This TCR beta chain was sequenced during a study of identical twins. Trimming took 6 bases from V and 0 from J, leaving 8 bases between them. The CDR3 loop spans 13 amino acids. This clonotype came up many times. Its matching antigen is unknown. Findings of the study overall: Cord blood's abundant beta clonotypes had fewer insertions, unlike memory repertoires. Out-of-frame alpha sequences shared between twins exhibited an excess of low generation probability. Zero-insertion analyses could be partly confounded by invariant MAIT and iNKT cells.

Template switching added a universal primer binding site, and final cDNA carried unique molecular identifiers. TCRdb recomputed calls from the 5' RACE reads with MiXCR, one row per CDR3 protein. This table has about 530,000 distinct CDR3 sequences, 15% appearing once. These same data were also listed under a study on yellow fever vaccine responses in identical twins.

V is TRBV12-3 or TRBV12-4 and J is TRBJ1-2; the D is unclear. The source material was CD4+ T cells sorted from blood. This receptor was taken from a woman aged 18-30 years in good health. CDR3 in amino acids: CASRRGANYGYTF. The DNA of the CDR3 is TGTGCCAGCAGGCGCGGGGCTAACTATGGCTACACCTTC.